This TCR beta chain comes out of a study of T-cell memory formation after mild COVID-19. Looking at the study overall: Largely, the TCR clusters proved donor specific. Study-wide results and limits: Clones that shrank (day 15 to 85) were balanced CD4/CD8, whereas later expanders leaned CD4+. The CD4+ clones that contracted clustered mainly within CM and EM, and the CD8+ clones concentrated in EMRA.

V lost 3 bases and J lost 6; bases outside the gene matches: 9. Germline CDR1 reads KGHSH; CDR2 reads LQKENI. This CDR3 has 15 residues. This clonotype came up a few times. Its antigen is still unknown. 5'RACE, which relied on constant-segment primers, yielded TCR alpha and TCR beta cDNA libraries carrying sample barcodes and UMIs. TCRdb re-derived calls from the 5' RACE reads in MiXCR, one entry per CDR3 protein. The sample contains 200,000 to 300,000 distinct CDR3 sequences, 15% of which appear only once. This clonotype was obtained from an adult woman who had mild COVID-19 (a few samples of this study predate the infection). Cell type and time point are not known. This rearrangement joins TRBV18 to TRBJ2-3; 7 bases are a match to TRBD2. Source material: PBMCs or a T cell subset sorted from them (not recorded which). The CDR3 loop reads CASSPLPAGVDTQYF. The CDR3 nucleotides read TGTGCCAGCTCACCGCTCCCTGCGGGAGTCGATACGCAGTATTTT.